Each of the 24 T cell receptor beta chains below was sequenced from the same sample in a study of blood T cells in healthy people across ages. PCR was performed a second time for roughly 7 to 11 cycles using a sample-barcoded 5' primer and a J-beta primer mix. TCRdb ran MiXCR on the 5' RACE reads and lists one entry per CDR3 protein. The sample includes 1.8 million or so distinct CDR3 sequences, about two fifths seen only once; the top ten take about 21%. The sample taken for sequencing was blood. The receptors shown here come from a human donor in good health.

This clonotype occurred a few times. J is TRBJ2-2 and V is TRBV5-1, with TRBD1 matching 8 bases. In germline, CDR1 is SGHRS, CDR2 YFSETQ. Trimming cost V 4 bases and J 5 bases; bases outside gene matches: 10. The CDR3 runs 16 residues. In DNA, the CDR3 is TGCGCCAGCAGCGCCTCGGGACAGGAAGGAACCGGGGAGCTGTTTTTT. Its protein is CASSASGQEGTGELFF.

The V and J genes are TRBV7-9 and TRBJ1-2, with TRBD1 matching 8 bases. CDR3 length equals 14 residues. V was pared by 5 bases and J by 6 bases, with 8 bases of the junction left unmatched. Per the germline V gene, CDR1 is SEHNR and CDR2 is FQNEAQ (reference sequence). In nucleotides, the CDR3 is TGTGCCAGCAGCGCCCGGACAGGGTTAGATGGCTACACCTTC. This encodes CASSARTGLDGYTF.

The CDR3 bases are TGTGCCGTTCCCCTGGCAGGGGCGGTTGGGTATGGCTACACCTTC. Protein product: CAVPLAGAVGYGYTF. The gene calls are TRBV28 and TRBJ1-2, with a tentative D call TRBD1 (6 bases). The germline V and J ends were trimmed by 11 bases and 5 bases, with 24 bases remaining between them. Germline V gene lookup returns CDR1 MDHEN and CDR2 SYDVKM. The CDR3 is 15 residues long.

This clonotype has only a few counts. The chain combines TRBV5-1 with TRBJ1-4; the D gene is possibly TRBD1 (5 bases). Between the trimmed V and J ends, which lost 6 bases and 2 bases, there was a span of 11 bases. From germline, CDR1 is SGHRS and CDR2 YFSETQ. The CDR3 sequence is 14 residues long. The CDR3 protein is CASTFGTTNEKLFF. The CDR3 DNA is TGCGCCAGCACTTTTGGGACGACTAATGAAAAACTGTTTTTT.

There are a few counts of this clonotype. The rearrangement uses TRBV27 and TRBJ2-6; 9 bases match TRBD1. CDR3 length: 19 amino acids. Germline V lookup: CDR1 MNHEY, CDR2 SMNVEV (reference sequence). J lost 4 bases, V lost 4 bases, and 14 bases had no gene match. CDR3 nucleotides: TGTGCCAGCAGTTCGATCCGGGACAGGGACCTTCGAGGGGCCAACGTCCTGACTTTC. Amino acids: CASSSIRDRDLRGANVLTF.

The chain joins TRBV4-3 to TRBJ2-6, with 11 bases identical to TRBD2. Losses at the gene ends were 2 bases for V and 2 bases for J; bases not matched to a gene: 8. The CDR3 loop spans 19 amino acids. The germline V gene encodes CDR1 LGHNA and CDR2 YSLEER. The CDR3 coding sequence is TGCGCCAGCAGCCAATGGGGTCGTAGCGGGGGGGCTGGGGCCAACGTCCTGACTTTC. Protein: CASSQWGRSGGAGANVLTF.

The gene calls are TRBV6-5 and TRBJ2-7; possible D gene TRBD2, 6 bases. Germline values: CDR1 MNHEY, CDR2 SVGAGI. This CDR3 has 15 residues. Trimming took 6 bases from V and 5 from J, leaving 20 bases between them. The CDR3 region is CASRRSGKGLDEQYF. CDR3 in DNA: TGTGCCAGCAGAAGATCAGGGAAGGGACTGGACGAGCAGTACTTC.

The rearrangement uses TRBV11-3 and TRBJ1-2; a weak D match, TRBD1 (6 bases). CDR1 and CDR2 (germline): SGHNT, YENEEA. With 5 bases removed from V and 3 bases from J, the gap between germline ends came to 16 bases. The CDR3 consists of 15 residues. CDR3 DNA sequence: TGTGCCAGCAGCCCGATTACGGCAGGGGACTATGGCTACACCTTC. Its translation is CASSPITAGDYGYTF.

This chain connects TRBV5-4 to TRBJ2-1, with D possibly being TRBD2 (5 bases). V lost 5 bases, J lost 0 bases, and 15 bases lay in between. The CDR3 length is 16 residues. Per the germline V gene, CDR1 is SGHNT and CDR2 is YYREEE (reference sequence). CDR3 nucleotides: TGTGCCAGCAGGAAAGGCGGGTTAAACTCCTACAATGAGCAGTTCTTC. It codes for CASRKGGLNSYNEQFF.

CDR3 DNA sequence: TGCAGCGTTGATCAGGGGGTAGCGGGTCTCGGGACCCAGTACTTC. This translates into CSVDQGVAGLGTQYF. The chain links TRBV29-1 to TRBJ2-5; D might be TRBD1 or TRBD2, each matching 7 bases. The V end was cut by 3 bases, the J end by 7 bases, with 21 bases between. This CDR3 comprises 15 residues. Germline assignment: CDR1 SQVTM and CDR2 ANQGSEA.

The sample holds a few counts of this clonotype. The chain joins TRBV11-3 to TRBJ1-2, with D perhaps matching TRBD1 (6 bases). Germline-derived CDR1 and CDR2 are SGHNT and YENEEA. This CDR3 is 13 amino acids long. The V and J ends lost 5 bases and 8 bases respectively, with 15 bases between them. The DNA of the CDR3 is TGTGCCAGCAGCCACGACAGGCTCGGAGGCTACACCTTC. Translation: CASSHDRLGGYTF.

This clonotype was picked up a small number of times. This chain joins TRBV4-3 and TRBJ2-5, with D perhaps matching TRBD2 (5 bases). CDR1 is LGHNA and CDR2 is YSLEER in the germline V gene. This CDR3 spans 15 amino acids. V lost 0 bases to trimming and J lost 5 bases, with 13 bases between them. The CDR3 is CASSQDRGRWETQYF. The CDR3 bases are TGCGCCAGCAGCCAAGATCGGGGTCGTTGGGAGACCCAGTACTTC.

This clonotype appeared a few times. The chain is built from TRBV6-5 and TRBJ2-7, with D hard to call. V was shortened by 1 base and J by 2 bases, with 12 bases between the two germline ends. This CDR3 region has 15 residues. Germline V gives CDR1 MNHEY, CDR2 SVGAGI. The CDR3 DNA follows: TGTGCCAGCAGTTACTTACGGTCCAGACCCTACGAGCAGTACTTC. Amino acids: CASSYLRSRPYEQYF.

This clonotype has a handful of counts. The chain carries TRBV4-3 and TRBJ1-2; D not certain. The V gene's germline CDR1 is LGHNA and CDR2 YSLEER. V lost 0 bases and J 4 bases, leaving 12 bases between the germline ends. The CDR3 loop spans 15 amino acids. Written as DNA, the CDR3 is TGCGCCAGCAGCCAAGATAATGTCCAGACCTATGGCTACACCTTC. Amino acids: CASSQDNVQTYGYTF.

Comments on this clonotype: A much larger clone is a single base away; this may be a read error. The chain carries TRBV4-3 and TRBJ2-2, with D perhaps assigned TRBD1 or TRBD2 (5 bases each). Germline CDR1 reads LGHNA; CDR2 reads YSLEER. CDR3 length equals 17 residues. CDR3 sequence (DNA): TGCGCCAGCAGCCAAGATCAGGGCAGGCACAACACCGGGGAGCGGTTTTTT. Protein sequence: CASSQDQGRHNTGERFF.

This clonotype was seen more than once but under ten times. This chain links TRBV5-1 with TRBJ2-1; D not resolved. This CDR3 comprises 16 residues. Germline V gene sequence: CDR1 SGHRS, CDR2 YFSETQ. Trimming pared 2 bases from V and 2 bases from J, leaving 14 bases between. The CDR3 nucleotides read TGCGCCAGCAGCTTAGGTACTCGTTTACCCTACAATGAGCAGTTCTTC. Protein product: CASSLGTRLPYNEQFF.

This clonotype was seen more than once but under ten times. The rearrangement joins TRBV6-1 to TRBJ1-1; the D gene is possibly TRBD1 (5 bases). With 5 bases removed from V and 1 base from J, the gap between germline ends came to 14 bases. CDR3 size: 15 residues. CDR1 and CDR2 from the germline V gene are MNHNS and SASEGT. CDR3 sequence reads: CASSKGAFENTEAFF. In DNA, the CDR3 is TGTGCCAGCAGTAAAGGGGCCTTTGAGAACACTGAAGCTTTCTTT.

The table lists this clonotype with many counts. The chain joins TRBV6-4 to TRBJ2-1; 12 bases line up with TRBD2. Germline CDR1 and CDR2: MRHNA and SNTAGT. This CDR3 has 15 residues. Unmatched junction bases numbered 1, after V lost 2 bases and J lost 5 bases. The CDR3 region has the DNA TGTGCCAGCAGTGACCGACTAGCGGGGGACAATGAGCAGTTCTTC. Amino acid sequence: CASSDRLAGDNEQFF.

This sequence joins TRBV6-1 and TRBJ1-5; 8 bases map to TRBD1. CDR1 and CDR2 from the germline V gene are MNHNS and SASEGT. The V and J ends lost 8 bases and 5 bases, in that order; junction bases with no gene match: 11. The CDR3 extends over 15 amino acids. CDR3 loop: CASPDRGRKDQPQHF. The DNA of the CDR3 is TGTGCCAGCCCTGACAGGGGTCGGAAGGATCAGCCCCAGCATTTT.

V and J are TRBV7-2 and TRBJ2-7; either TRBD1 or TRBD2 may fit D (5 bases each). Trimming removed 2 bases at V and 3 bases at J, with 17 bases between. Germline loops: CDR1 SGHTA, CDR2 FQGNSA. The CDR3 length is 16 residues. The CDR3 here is CASSLSGLGVYYEQYF. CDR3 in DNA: TGTGCCAGCAGCTTATCGGGGCTGGGGGTTTACTACGAGCAGTACTTC. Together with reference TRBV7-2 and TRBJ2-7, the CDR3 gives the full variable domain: GAGVSQSPSNKVTEKGKDVELRCDPISGHTALYWYRQSLGQGLEFLIYFQGNSAPDKSGLPSDRFSAERTGGSVSTLTIQRTQQEDSAVYLCASSLSGLGVYYEQYFGPGTRLTVT.

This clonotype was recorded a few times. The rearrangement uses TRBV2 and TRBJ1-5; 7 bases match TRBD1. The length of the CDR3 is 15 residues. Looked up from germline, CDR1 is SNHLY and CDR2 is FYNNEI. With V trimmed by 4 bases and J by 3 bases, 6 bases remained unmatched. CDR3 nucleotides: TGTGCCAGCAGTGGGGGAGGGGGCCCCAATCAGCCCCAGCATTTT. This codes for CASSGGGGPNQPQHF.

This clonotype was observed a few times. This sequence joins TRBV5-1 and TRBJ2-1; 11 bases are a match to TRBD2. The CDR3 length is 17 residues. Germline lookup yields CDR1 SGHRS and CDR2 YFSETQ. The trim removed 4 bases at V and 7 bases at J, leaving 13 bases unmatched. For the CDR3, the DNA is TGCGCCAGCAGCCCTAACGTAGGGACTAGCGGCAATAATGAGCAGTTCTTC. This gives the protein CASSPNVGTSGNNEQFF.

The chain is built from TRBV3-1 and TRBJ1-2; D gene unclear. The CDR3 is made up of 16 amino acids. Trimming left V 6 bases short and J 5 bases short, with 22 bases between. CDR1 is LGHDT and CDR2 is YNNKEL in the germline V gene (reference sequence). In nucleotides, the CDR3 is TGTGCCAGCAGTCCCGGGCCTTCCATGGTTCGGTATGGCTACACCTTC. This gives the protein CASSPGPSMVRYGYTF.

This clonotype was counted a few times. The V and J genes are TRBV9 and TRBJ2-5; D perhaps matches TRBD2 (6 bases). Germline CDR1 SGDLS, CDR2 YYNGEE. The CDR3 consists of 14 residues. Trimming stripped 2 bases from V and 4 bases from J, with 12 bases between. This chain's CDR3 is CASSVVLGGETQYF. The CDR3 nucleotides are TGTGCCAGCAGCGTCGTTTTGGGAGGAGAGACCCAGTACTTC.